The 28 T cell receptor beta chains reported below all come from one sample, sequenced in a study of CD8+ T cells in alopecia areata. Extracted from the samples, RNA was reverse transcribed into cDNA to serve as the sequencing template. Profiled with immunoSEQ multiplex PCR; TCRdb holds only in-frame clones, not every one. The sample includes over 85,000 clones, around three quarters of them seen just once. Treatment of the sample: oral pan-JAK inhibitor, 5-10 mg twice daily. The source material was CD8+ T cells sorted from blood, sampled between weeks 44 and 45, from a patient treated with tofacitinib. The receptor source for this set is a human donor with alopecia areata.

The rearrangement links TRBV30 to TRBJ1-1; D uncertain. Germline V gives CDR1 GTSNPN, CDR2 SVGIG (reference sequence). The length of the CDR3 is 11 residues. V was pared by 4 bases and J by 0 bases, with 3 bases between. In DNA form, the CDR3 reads TGTGCCTGGACAGTGAACACTGAAGCTTTCTTT. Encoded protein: CAWTVNTEAFF.

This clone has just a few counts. Here the CDR3 reads CASSTSTGLYGYTF. CDR3 DNA: TGTGCCAGCAGCACTTCGACAGGGTTGTATGGCTACACCTTC. This sequence joins TRBV5-6 and TRBJ1-2; 7 bases align to TRBD1. The CDR3 is made up of 14 amino acids. The germline gives CDR1 SGHDT, CDR2 YYEEEE. Trimming at V came to 4 bases and at J to 5 bases, leaving 8 bases not matched to a gene.

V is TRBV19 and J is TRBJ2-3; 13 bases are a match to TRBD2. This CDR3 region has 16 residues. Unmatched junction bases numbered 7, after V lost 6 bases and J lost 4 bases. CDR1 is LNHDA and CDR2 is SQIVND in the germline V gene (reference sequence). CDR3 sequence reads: CASSRTGTSGADTQYF. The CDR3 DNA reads TGTGCCAGTAGCCGGACCGGGACTAGCGGGGCAGATACGCAGTATTTT.

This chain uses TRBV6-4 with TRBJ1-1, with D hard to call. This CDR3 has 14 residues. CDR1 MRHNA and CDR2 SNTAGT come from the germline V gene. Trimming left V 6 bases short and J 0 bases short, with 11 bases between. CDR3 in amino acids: CASRMTYMNTEAFF. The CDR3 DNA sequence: TGTGCCAGCAGAATGACGTATATGAACACTGAAGCTTTCTTT.

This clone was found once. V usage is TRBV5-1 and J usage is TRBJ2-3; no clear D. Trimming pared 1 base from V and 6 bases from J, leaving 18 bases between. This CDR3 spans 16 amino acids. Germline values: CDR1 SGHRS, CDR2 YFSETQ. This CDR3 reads CASSLFSPGPKDTQYF. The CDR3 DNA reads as TGCGCCAGCAGCTTGTTTTCCCCCGGGCCGAAGGATACGCAGTATTTT.

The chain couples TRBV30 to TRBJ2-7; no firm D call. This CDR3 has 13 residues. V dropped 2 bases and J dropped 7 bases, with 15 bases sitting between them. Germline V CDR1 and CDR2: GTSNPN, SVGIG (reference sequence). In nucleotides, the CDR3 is TGTGCCTGGAGTCGGGCTGGCAGGTTGGAGCAGTACTTC. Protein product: CAWSRAGRLEQYF.

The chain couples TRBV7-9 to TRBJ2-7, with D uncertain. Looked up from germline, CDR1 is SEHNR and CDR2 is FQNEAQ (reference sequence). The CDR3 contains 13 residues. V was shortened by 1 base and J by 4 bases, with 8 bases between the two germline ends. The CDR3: CASSLVMGYEQYF. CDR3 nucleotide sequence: TGTGCCAGCAGCTTAGTTATGGGGTACGAGCAGTACTTC. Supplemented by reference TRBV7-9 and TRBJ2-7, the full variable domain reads DTGVSQNPRHKITKRGQNVTFRCDPISEHNRLYWYRQTLGQGPEFLTYFQNEAQLEKSRLLSDRFSAERPKGSFSTLEIQRTEQGDSAMYLCASSLVMGYEQYFGPGTRLTVT.

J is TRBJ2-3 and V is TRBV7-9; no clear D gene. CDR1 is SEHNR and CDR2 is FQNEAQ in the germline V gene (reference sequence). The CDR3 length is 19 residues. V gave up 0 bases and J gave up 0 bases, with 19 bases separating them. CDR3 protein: CASSLASIVGSSSTDTQYF. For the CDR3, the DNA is TGTGCCAGCAGCTTAGCGTCCATAGTGGGCTCTTCTAGCACAGATACGCAGTATTTT.

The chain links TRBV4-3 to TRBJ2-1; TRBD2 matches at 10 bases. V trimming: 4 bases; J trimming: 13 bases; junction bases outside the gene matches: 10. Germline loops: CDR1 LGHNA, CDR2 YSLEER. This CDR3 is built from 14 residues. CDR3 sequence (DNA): TGCGCCAGCAGCCCACAAGCGACTAGCGGGCGCCAGTTCTTC. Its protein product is CASSPQATSGRQFF.

CDR3 nucleotides: TGCGCCAGCAGCTTGGGGGTCGGGGGAGACACAGATACGCAGTATTTT. Amino acids: CASSLGVGGDTDTQYF. The chain uses TRBV5-1 and TRBJ2-3; perhaps TRBD2 as D (6 bases). Germline CDR1 and CDR2: SGHRS and YFSETQ. V was cut by 0 bases and J by 2 bases, with 13 bases left in between. The length of the CDR3 is 16 residues.

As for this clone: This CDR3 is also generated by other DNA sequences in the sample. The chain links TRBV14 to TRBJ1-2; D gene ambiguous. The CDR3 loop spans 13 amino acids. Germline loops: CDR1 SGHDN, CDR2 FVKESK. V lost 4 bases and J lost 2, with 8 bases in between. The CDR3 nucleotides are TGTGCCAGCAGCCCCGGACGGAACTATGGCTACACCTTC. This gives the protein CASSPGRNYGYTF.

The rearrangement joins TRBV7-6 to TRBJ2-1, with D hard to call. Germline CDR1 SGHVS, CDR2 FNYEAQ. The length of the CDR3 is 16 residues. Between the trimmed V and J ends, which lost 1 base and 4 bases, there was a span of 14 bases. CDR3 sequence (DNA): TGTGCCAGCAGCTTAGTTCGCGGTAGAGGTTACAATGAGCAGTTCTTC. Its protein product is CASSLVRGRGYNEQFF.

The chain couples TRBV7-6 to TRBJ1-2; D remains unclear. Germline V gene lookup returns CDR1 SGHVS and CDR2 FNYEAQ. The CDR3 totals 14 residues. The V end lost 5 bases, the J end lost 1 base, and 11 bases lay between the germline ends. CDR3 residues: CASSPWGDNYGYTF. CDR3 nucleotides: TGTGCCAGCAGCCCCTGGGGAGATAACTATGGCTACACCTTC.

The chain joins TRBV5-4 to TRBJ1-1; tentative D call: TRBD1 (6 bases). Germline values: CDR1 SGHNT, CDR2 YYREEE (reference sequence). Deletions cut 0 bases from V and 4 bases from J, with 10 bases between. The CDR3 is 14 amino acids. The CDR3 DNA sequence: TGTGCCAGCAGCTTGGATGGCAGGGGCACTGAAGCTTTCTTT. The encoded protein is CASSLDGRGTEAFF.

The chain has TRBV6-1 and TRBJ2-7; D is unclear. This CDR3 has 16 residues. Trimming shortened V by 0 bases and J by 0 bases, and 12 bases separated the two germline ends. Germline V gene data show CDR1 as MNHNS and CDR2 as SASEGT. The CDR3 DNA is TGTGCCAGCAGTGAAGCGCAGGAAGCTAACTCCTACGAGCAGTACTTC. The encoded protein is CASSEAQEANSYEQYF.

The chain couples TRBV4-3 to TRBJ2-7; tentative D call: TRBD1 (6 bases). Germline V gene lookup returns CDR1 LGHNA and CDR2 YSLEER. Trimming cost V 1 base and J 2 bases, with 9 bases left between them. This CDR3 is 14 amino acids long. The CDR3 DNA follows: TGCGCCAGCAGCCAAGCAACAGGGACCTACGAGCAGTACTTC. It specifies CASSQATGTYEQYF.

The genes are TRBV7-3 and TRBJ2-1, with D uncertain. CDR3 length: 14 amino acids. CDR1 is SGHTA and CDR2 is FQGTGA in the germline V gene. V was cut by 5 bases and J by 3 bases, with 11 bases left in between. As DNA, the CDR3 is TGTGCCAGCAGCCCCCATGGGTTCTACAATGAGCAGTTCTTC. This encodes CASSPHGFYNEQFF.

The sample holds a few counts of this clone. Here the CDR3 DNA reads TGTGCCTGGATCTCAGGGGGCGCAGCTTTCTTT. It translates to CAWISGGAAFF. The chain combines TRBV30 with TRBJ1-1, with 8 bases fitting TRBD1. This CDR3 is built from 11 residues. The trim removed 4 bases at V and 10 bases at J, leaving 5 bases unmatched. Germline CDR1 and CDR2: GTSNPN and SVGIG (reference sequence).

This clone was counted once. This chain's CDR3 is CLGGPSGANYGYTF. For the CDR3, the DNA is TGCCTGGGGGGGCCCAGCGGAGCTAACTATGGCTACACCTTC. The chain uses TRBV29-1 and TRBJ1-2; D might be TRBD1 (6 bases). Germline V gene sequence: CDR1 SQVTM, CDR2 ANQGSEA. The length of the CDR3 is 14 residues.

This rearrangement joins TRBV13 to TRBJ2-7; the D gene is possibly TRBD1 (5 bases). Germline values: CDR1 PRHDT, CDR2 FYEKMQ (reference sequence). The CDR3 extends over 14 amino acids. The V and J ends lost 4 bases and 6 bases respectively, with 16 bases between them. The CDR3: CASSSSGLRAEQYF. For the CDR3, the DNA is TGTGCCAGCAGCTCCTCAGGGTTAAGGGCCGAGCAGTACTTC.

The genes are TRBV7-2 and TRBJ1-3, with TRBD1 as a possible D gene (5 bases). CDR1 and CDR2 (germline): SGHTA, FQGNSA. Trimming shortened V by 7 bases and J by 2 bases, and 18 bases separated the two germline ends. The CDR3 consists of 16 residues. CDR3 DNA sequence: TGTGCCAGCATCCGGTGGACACCCTCCACTGGAAACACCATATATTTT. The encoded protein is CASIRWTPSTGNTIYF.

The CDR3 sequence is CASSLGGLAGNPEQFF. The CDR3 nucleotides are TGTGCCAGCAGCTTAGGGGGACTAGCGGGGAACCCTGAGCAGTTCTTC. The chain employs TRBV7-6 and TRBJ2-1, with 13 bases fitting TRBD2. V was clipped by 1 base and J by 9 bases; unmatched bases: 6. This CDR3 is 16 amino acids long. The germline V gene has CDR1 SGHVS and CDR2 FNYEAQ. The entire variable domain, with the rest obtained from reference TRBV7-6 and TRBJ2-1, is as follows: GAGVSQSPRYKVTKRGQDVALRCDPISGHVSLYWYRQALGQGPEFLTYFNYEAQQDKSGLPNDRFSAERPEGSISTLTIQRTEQRDSAMYRCASSLGGLAGNPEQFFGPGTRLTVL.

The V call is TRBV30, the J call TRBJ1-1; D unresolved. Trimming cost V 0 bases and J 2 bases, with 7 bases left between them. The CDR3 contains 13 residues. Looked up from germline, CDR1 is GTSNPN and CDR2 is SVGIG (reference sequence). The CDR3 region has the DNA TGTGCCTGGAGTGTACGGGTTAACACTGAAGCTTTCTTT. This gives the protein CAWSVRVNTEAFF.

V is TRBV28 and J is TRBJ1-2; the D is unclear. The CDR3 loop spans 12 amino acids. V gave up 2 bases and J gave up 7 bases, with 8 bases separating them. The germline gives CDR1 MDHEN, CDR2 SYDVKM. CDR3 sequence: CASSLGLVGYTF. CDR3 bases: TGTGCCAGCAGTTTAGGACTAGTTGGCTACACCTTC.

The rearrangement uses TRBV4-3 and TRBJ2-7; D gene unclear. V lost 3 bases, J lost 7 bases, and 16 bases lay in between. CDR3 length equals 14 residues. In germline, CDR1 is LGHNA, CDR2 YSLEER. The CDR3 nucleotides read TGCGCCAGCAGCCAGGAGTACGGACGCTCAGAGCAGTACTTC. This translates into CASSQEYGRSEQYF.

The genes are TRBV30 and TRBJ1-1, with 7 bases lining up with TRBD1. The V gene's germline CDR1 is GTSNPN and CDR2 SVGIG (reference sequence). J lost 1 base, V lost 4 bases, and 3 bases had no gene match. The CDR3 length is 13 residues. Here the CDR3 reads CAWKDRANTEAFF. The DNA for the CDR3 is TGTGCCTGGAAAGACAGGGCGAACACTGAAGCTTTCTTT.

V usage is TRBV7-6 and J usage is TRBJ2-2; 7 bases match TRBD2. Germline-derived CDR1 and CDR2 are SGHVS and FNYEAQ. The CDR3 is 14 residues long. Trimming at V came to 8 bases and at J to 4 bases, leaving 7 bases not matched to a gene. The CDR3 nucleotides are TGTGCCAGCTCCCGCGGGGGTGGCACCGGGGAGCTGTTTTTT. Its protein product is CASSRGGGTGELFF.

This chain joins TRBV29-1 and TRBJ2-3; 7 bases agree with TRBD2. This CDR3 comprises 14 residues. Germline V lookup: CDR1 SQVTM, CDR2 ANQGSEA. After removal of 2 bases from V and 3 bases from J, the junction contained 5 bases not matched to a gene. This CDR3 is CSVERDYTTDTQYF. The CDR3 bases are TGCAGCGTTGAAAGGGACTACACTACAGATACGCAGTATTTT.